The 6 T cell receptor beta chains below come from one sample, sequenced in a study of T cell repertoires in cytomegalovirus infection. TCRdb re-called the reads through MiXCR, storing one row per CDR3 protein. The table shows a few hundred thousand distinct CDR3 sequences, with about 44% occurring only once. No antigen is known for these receptors. Sequenced here: cultured PBMCs, sampled from culture after CMV antigen stimulation. Every receptor here comes from a human donor in good health (CMV status not recorded). Some clones in this sample may be carry-over from other donors' samples.

This clonotype occurred many times. The gene calls are TRBV7-2 and TRBJ2-1; TRBD2 matches at 10 bases. The CDR3 covers 17 residues. V dropped 4 bases and J dropped 2; count of bases not matched to a gene: 8. Germline values: CDR1 SGHTA, CDR2 FQGNSA. This CDR3 reads CASSSPPGTSAYNEQFF. The DNA for the CDR3 is TGTGCCAGCAGCTCCCCTCCCGGGACTAGCGCCTACAATGAGCAGTTCTTC.

V usage is TRBV6-1 and J usage is TRBJ2-7; a weak D match, TRBD2 (5 bases). CDR3 length: 17 amino acids. Germline loops: CDR1 MNHNS, CDR2 SASEGT. The ends were cut back, 5 bases at V and 2 bases at J, with 22 bases in the middle. In DNA, the CDR3 is TGTGCCAGCAGTCCAAGGAAGCGGACTTCGCGGGCCTACGAGCAGTACTTC. It translates to CASSPRKRTSRAYEQYF.

CDR3 sequence reads: CASSPRARLYNEQFF. The CDR3 DNA follows: TGTGCCAGCAGTCCCCGGGCCCGACTCTACAATGAGCAGTTCTTC. The J gene is TRBJ2-1, the V gene TRBV6-5; D is unclear. The V end was cut by 5 bases, the J end by 3 bases, with 14 bases between. The CDR3 covers 15 residues. Germline V lookup: CDR1 MNHEY, CDR2 SVGAGI.

The J gene is TRBJ2-7, the V gene TRBV5-4, with 8 bases that match TRBD1. CDR3 length: 14 amino acids. The V and J ends lost 4 bases and 2 bases, in that order; junction bases with no gene match: 5. Germline V gives CDR1 SGHNT, CDR2 YYREEE (reference sequence). This chain's CDR3 is CASSAGQGAYEQYF. In DNA, the CDR3 is TGTGCCAGCAGCGCCGGACAGGGTGCCTACGAGCAGTACTTC.

The chain employs TRBV14 and TRBJ1-5; tentative D call: TRBD1 (6 bases). The germline gives CDR1 SGHDN, CDR2 FVKESK. The V end lost 1 base, the J end lost 5 bases, and 36 bases lay between the germline ends. This CDR3 has 23 residues. The CDR3 spells CASSQADGQPWAAPVFPDQPQHF. Here the CDR3 DNA reads TGTGCCAGCAGCCAAGCAGACGGACAGCCCTGGGCTGCTCCCGTTTTTCCCGATCAGCCCCAGCATTTT.

This clonotype was seen more than once but under ten times. J is TRBJ2-1 and V is TRBV7-2; 7 bases are a match to TRBD2. Trimming at V came to 4 bases and at J to 5 bases, leaving 2 bases not matched to a gene. There are 13 residues in the CDR3. CDR1 SGHTA and CDR2 FQGNSA come from the germline V gene. CDR3 nucleotides: TGTGCCAGCAGCTCCGGGGGGAACAATGAGCAGTTCTTC. This sequence encodes CASSSGGNNEQFF. The complete variable domain, with remaining parts taken from reference TRBV7-2 and TRBJ2-1, reads GAGVSQSPSNKVTEKGKDVELRCDPISGHTALYWYRQSLGQGLEFLIYFQGNSAPDKSGLPSDRFSAERTGGSVSTLTIQRTQQEDSAVYLCASSSGGNNEQFFGPGTRLTVL.